This is a list of T cell receptor beta chains from one sample in a study of blood T cell repertoires in COVID-19. Profiled with immunoSEQ multiplex PCR; TCRdb holds only in-frame clones, not every one. Of 85,000 to 95,000 clones listed, 75% to 95% are singletons. What was sequenced was peripheral blood. These receptors originate from a woman in her fifties or sixties in a cohort sampled during active COVID-19. The conserved cysteine and the conserved F or W are not part of the CDR3 here. Fields, in order: V gene, CDR3 protein.

TRBV11-1,ASSWGLAGGAEQY
TRBV15,ATSRDLVLLNTEAF
TRBV5-1,ASSASGLYNEQF
TRBV9,ASSVEDRAYGYT
TRBV28,ASSPRGLRLLAQY
TRBV7-9,ASSLPAGDGERGYT
TRBV4-2,ASSQIGPGGLGNIQY
TRBV6-5,ASRRTGYGSPLH
TRBV5-6,ASSLGGAKRETQY
TRBV18,ASSPAGLRETQY
TRBV27,ASSKNRDSYEQY
TRBV28,ASSPGGPFYEQY
TRBV15,ATSRTVTSGTDTQY
TRBV5-6,ASSLDPGSTEAF
TRBV4-1,ASSPGRGYEQY
TRBV27,ASSADSYNSPLH
TRBV5-1,ASTSGGPGTGELF